This TCR beta chain appears in the sequencing data of a study of T cells in Graves' hyperthyroidism and ophthalmopathy. V was pared by 1 base and J by 2 bases, with 11 bases between. The CDR3 sequence is 14 residues long. Germline V lookup: CDR1 DFQATT, CDR2 SNEGSKA (reference sequence). This clonotype was counted only a few times. The TCR beta CDR3 regions underwent amplification using RNA transcripts as the source. First-round RT-PCR targeting the TCR CDR3 was performed with the HTBI primer set. TCRdb reprocessed the multiplex PCR reads via MiXCR and lists one record per CDR3 protein. The profile shows around 530,000 distinct CDR3 sequences, roughly a sixth of them singletons.

The specimen sequenced was blood. This TCR derives from a woman under 30 with Graves' ophthalmopathy. The rearrangement uses TRBV20-1 and TRBJ1-2, with D unresolved. CDR3 DNA: TGCAGTGCTAGAGTTGAGGTATCCAACTATGGCTACACCTTC. Its protein is CSARVEVSNYGYTF.